The clone carrying this T cell receptor beta chain has a handful of counts. The table came from immunoSEQ multiplex PCR; TCRdb's copy has only in-frame clones and leaves some out. This sample yields about 540,000 clones, of which approximately 78% are seen a single time; about 0.013% belongs to the top ten. The ends lost 2 bases at V and 0 bases at J; junction bases unmatched: 9. The CDR3 runs to 18 residues. The record originates from a study of shared T cell receptors in the human thymus. The same data also went into a second study, on human thymus T cells. That source notes: Corrective cardiac surgery supplied the resected thymus tissue. Related research found strongly overlapping thymic repertoires in unrelated individuals.

This clonotype was sampled from a boy under two years old with a congenital heart defect. The chain carries TRBV23-1 and TRBJ2-7, with 11 bases fitting TRBD2. TRBV23-1 is placed among ORFs of uncertain function. Sequenced: thymocytes. The CDR3, as DNA: TGCGCCAGCAGTCAACCCATAGCGGGAGGGCTCATCTCCTACGAGCAGTACTTC. The encoded protein is CASSQPIAGGLISYEQYF.